Sequencing of this T cell receptor (beta chain) was carried out in a study of OX40 agonist ivuxolimab in advanced cancers. Study-level findings and limits: The authors also found low normalized T-cell clonal expansion in some nonresponders.

CDR3 size: 15 residues. CDR1 and CDR2 (germline): MGHRA, YSYEKL. The V gene end was trimmed by 0 bases and the J gene end by 6 bases; junction bases not matched to a gene: 3. TCRdb's table, derived via immunoSEQ multiplex PCR, lists solely in-frame clones and lacks some. The sample comprises some 50,000 clones, 70% to 90% of which are singletons, and nearly 0.7% rests with the top ten. Turning to this clone: What it recognizes is unknown.

Sample: CD4+ or CD8+ T cells sorted from blood, taken in a trial of the OX40 agonist ivuxolimab. The clonotype was recovered from an adult with an advanced solid tumor such as melanoma, head and neck, liver or kidney cancer. The genes are TRBV4-1 and TRBJ1-3; 9 nucleotides agree with TRBD1. This CDR3 is CASSQDSQGANTIYF. CDR3 nucleotide sequence: TGCGCCAGCAGCCAAGATTCACAGGGGGCAAACACCATATATTTT.